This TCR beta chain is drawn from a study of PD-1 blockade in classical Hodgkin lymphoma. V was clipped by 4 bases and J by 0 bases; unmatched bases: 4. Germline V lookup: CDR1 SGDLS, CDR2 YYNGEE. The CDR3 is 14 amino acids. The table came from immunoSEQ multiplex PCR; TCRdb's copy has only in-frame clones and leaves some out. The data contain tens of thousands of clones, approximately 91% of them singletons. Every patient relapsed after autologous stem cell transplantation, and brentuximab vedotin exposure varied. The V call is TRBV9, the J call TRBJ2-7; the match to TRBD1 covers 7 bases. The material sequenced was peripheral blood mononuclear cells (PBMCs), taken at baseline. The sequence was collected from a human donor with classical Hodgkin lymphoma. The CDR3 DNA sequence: TGTGCCAGCAGCAAACAGGGGCTCTCCTACGAGCAGTACTTC. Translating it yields CASSKQGLSYEQYF.